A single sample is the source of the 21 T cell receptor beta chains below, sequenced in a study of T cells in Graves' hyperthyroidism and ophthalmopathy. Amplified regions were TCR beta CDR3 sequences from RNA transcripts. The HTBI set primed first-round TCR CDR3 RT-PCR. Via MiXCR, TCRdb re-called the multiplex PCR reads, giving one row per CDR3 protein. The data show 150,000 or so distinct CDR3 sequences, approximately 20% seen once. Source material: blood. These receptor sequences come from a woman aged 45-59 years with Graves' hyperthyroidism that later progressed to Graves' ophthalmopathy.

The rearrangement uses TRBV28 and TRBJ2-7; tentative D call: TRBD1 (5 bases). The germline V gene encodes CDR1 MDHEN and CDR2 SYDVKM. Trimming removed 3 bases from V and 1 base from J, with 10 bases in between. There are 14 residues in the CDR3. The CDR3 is CASSFQGTSYEQYF. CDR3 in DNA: TGTGCCAGCAGTTTCCAGGGTACTTCCTACGAGCAGTACTTC.

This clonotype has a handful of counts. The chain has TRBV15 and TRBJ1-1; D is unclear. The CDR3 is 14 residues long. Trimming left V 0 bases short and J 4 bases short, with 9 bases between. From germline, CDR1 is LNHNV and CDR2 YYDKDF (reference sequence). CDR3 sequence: CATSRDTAGTEAFF. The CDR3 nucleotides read TGTGCCACCAGCAGAGATACGGCAGGCACTGAAGCTTTCTTT.

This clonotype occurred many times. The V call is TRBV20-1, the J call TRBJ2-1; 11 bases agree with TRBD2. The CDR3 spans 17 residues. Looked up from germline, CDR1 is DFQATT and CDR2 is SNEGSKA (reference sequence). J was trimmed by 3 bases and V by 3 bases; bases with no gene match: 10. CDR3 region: CSARGLLAGGNYNEQFF. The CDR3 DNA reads TGCAGTGCTAGGGGGCTCCTAGCGGGAGGTAACTACAATGAGCAGTTCTTC.

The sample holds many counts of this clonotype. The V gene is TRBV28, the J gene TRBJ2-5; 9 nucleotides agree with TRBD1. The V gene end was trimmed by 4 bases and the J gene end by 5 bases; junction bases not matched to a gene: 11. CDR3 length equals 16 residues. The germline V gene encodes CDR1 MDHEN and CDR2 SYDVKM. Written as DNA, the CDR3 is TGTGCCAGCAGTTCCCGGAGGACAGGGGCCGGGGAGACCCAGTACTTC. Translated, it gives CASSSRRTGAGETQYF.

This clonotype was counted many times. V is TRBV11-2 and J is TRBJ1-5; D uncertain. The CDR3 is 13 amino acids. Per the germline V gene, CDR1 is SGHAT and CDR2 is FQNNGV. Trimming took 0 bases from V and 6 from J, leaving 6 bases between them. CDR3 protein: CASSLDLSQPQHF. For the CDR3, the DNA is TGTGCCAGCAGCTTAGATCTAAGTCAGCCCCAGCATTTT.

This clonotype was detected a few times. CDR3 protein: CASTETGVNNSPLHF. CDR3 in DNA: TGTGCCAGCACAGAGACAGGGGTGAATAATTCACCCCTCCACTTT. This chain joins TRBV2 and TRBJ1-6; 8 nucleotides agree with TRBD1. The CDR3 has 15 amino acids. CDR1 is SNHLY, CDR2 FYNNEI, per germline. The J segment lost 5 bases and the V segment lost 7 bases, leaving 7 bases of the junction unmatched.

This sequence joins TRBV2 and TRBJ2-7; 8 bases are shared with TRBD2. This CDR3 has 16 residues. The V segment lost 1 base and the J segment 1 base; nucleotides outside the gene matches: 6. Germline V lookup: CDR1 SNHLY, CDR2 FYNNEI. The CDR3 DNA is TGTGCCAGCAGTGAAGGCGGACGGGGGGGATCCTACGAGCAGTACTTC. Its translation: CASSEGGRGGSYEQYF.

The CDR3 region is CASSNRPDRGNNEQFF. For the CDR3, the DNA is TGTGCCAGCAGCAACCGCCCCGACAGGGGGAACAATGAGCAGTTCTTC. The chain uses TRBV3-1 and TRBJ2-1, with 9 bases fitting TRBD1. V dropped 5 bases and J dropped 5; count of bases not matched to a gene: 10. Germline loops: CDR1 LGHDT, CDR2 YNNKEL (reference sequence). The CDR3 totals 16 residues.

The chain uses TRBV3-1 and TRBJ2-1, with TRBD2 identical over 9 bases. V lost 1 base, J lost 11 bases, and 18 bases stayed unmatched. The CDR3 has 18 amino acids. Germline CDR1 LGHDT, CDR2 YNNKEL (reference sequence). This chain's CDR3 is CASSQGLKTSGPPRQQFF. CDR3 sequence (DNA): TGTGCCAGCAGCCAAGGTTTAAAGACTAGCGGCCCCCCGCGCCAGCAGTTCTTC.

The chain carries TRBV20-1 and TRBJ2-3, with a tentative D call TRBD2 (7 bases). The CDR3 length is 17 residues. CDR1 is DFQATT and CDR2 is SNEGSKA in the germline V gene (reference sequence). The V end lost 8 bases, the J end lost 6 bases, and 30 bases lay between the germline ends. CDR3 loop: CSTTEPQLGGAGDTQYF. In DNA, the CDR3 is TGCAGTACTACCGAACCTCAGTTGGGGGGGGCAGGGGATACGCAGTATTTT.

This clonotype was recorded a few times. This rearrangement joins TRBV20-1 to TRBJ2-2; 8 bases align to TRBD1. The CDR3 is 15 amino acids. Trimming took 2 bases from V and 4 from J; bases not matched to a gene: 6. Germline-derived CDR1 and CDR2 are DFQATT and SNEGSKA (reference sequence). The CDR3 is CSARTATGVTGELFF. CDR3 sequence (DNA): TGCAGTGCTAGAACCGCGACAGGGGTCACCGGGGAGCTGTTTTTT.

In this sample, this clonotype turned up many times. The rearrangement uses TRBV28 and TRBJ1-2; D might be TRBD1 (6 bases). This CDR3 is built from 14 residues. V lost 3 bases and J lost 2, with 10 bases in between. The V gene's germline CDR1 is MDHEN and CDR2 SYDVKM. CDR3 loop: CASSFGQGNYGYTF. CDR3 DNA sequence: TGTGCCAGCAGTTTTGGGCAGGGGAACTATGGCTACACCTTC.

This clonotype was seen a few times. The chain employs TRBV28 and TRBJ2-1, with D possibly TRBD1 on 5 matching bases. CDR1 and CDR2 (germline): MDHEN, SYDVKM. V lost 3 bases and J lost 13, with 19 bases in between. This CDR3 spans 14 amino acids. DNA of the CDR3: TGTGCCAGCAGTTTGGGAATTGGGTTGGGGCTTCAGTTCTTC. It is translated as CASSLGIGLGLQFF.

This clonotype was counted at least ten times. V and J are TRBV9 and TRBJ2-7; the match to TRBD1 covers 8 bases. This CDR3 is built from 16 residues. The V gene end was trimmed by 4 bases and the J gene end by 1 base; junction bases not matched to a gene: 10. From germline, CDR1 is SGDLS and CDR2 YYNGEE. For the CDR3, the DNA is TGTGCCAGCAGCCTCGGACAGGGCCCCGGATCCTACGAGCAGTACTTC. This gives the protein CASSLGQGPGSYEQYF.

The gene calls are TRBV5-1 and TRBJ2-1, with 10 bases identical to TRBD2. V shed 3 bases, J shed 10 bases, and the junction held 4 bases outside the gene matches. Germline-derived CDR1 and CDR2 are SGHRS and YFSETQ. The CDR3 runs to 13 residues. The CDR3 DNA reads TGCGCCAGCAGCTCTCTAGCGGGAGAAGAGCAGTTCTTC. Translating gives CASSSLAGEEQFF.

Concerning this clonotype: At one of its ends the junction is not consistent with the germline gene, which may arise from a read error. The CDR3 is CSSKGGSKGSTDTRYF. The CDR3 DNA follows: TGCAGCTCAAAGGGGGGTTCTAAGGGCTCTACAGATACGCGGTATTTT. This chain connects TRBV29-1 to TRBJ2-3, with D perhaps matching TRBD1 or TRBD2 (6 bases each). Germline V gene data show CDR1 as SQVTM and CDR2 as ANQGSEA. The length of the CDR3 is 16 residues.

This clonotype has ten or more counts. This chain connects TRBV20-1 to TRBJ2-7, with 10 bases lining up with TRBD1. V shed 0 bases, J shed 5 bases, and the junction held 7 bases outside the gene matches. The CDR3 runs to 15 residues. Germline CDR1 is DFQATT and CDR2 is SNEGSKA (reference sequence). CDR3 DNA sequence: TGCAGTGCTAGAGATTCGGACAGGGGGGTCCACGAGCAGTACTTC. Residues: CSARDSDRGVHEQYF.

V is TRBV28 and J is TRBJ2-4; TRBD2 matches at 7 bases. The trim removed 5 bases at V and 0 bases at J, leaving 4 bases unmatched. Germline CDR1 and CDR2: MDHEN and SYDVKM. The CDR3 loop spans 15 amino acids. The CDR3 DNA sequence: TGTGCCAGCAGTATCCGGGGGGAAGCCAAAAACATTCAGTACTTC. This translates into CASSIRGEAKNIQYF.

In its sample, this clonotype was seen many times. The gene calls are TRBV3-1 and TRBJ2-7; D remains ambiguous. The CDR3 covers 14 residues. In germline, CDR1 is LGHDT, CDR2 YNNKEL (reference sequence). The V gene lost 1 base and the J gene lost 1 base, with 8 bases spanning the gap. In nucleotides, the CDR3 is TGTGCCAGCAGCCAAGGGCGCAAGTCCTACGAGCAGTACTTC. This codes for CASSQGRKSYEQYF.

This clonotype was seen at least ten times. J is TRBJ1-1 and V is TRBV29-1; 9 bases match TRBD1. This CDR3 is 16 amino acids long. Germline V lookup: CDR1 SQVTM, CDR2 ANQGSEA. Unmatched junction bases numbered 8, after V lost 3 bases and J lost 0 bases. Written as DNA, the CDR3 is TGCAGCGTTGACCCCGGGACAGGGATAATGAACACTGAAGCTTTCTTT. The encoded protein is CSVDPGTGIMNTEAFF.

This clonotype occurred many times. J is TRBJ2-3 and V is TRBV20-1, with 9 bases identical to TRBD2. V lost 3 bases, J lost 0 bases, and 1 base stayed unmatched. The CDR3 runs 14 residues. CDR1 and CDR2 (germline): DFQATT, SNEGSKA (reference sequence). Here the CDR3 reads CSASLAGSTDTQYF. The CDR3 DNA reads TGCAGTGCTAGCCTAGCGGGAAGCACAGATACGCAGTATTTT.